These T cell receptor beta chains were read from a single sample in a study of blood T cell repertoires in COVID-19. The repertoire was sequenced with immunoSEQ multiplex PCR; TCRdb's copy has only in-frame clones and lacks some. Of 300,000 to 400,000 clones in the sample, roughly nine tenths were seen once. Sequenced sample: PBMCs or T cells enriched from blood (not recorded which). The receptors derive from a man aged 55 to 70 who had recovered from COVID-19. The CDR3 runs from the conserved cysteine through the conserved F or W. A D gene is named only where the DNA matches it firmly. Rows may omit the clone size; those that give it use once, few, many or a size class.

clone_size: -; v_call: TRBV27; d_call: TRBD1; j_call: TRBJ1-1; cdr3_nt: TGTGCCAGCAGAACAAACAGGGGGCCGGACACTGAAGCTTTCTTT; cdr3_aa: CASRTNRGPDTEAFF
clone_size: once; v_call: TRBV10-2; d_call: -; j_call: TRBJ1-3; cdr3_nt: TGCGCCAGCAGACCCGGACAGCTCAACTCTGGAAACACCATATATTTT; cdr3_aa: CASRPGQLNSGNTIYF
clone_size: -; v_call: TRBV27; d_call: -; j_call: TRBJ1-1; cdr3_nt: TGTGCCAGCAGCCTCCCAGGCGGGAAAGCTTTCTTT; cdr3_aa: CASSLPGGKAFF
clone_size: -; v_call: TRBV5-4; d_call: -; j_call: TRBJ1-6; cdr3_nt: TGTGCCAGCAGCTTGGGGACACCAAATTCACCCCTCCACTTT; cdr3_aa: CASSLGTPNSPLHF
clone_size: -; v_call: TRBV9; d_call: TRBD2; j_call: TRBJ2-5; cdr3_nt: TGTGCCAGCAGCGGACTAGCGGGGGGACAAGAGACCCAGTACTTC; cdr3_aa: CASSGLAGGQETQYF
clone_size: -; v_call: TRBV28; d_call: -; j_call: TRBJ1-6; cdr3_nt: TGTGCCAGCAGTTCCCCCCTACGGAATTCACCCCTCCACTTT; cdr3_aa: CASSSPLRNSPLHF
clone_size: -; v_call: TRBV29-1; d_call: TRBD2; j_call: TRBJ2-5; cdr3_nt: TGCAGCGTTGAACAGGGAGGGGAGACCCAGTACTTC; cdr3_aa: CSVEQGGETQYF
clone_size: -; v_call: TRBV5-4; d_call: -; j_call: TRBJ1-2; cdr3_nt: TGTGCCAGCAGCTTGGGGACAGTACGTGAGGGCTACACCTTC; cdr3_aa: CASSLGTVREGYTF
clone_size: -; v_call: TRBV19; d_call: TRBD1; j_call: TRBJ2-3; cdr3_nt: TGTGCCAGTAGCCTCATTCAGGGGGCCTCAGATACGCAGTATTTT; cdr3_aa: CASSLIQGASDTQYF
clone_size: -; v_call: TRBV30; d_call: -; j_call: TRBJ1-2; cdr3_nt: TGTGCCTGGAGAGAGGGAAACTATGGCTACACCTTC; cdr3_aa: CAWREGNYGYTF
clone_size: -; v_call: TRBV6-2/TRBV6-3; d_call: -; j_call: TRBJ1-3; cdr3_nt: TGTGCCAGCAGTACGACAGTCAGCTCTGGAAACACCATATATTTT; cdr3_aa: CASSTTVSSGNTIYF
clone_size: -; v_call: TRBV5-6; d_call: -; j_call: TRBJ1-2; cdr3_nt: TGTGCCAGCAGCCGCCGCGGGGGCGCGGAAGGCTACACCTTC; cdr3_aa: CASSRRGGAEGYTF
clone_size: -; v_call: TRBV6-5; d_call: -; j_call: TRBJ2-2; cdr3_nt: TGTGCCAGCAGTTACCGGGTGGAGGGGGAGCTGTTTTTT; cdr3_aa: CASSYRVEGELFF
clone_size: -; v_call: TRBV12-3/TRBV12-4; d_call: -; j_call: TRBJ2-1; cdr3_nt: TGTGCCAGCAGTTTTTTGGAGGGCAATGAGCAGTTCTTC; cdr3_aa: CASSFLEGNEQFF
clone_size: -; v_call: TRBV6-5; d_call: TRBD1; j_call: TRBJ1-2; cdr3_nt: TGTGCCAGCACTAAGGGACAGGGGCTAGCCGGCTACACCTTC; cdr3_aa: CASTKGQGLAGYTF
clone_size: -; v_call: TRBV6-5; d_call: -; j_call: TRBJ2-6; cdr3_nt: TGTGCCAGCAGCCCCGGGGTTGTCGGGGCCAACGTCCTGACTTTC; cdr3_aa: CASSPGVVGANVLTF
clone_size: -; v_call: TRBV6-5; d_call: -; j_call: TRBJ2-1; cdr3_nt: TGTGCCAGCGGCAAGGGAGGCTCCTACAATGAGCAGTTCTTC; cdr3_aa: CASGKGGSYNEQFF
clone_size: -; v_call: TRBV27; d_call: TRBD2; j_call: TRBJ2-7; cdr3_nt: TGTGCCCGGCCGCCGCGGGGGGCCACCCACGAGCAGTACTTC; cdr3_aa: CARPPRGATHEQYF
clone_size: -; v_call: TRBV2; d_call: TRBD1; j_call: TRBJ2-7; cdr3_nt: TGTGCCACACTCCGGGACAGGATCTACGAGCAGTACTTC; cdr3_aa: CATLRDRIYEQYF
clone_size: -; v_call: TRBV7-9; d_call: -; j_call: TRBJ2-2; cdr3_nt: TGTGCCAGCAGCTTAGCAGCAGGAAACACCGGGGAGCTGTTTTTT; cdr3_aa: CASSLAAGNTGELFF
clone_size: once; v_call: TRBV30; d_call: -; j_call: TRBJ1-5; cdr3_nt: TGTGCCTGGAGTGTGGCGGGGGGGCAGCCCCAGCATTTT; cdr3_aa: CAWSVAGGQPQHF
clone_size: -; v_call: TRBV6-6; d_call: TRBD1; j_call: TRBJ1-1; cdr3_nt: TGTGCCAGCAACCTGGGACAGACGAACACTGAAGCTTTCTTT; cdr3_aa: CASNLGQTNTEAFF
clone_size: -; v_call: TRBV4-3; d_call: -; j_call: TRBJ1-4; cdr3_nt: TGCGCCAGCAGCCAGGGGACAAGCACTAATGAAAAACTGTTTTTT; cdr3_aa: CASSQGTSTNEKLFF